The 29 T cell receptor beta chains listed next were all sequenced from one sample in a study of Ad26.COV2.S vaccination and SARS-CoV-2 variants. Method: immunoSEQ multiplex PCR; TCRdb's copy keeps in-frame clones and lacks some. The repertoire consists of roughly 320,000 clones, with over 75% occurring once and the leading ten covering roughly 3.6%. Treatment here: around 19 received Ad26.COV2.S at low or high dose, single or two shots; about five received placebo; per-sample allocation not given. The investigators took samples on day 63 after the first vaccine or placebo injection. Sequencing used peripheral blood, obtained in a trial of Ad26.COV2.S vaccine versus placebo. All receptors derive from a person aged 18-65 years who received the Ad26.COV2.S COVID-19 vaccine or a placebo.

The chain is built from TRBV19 and TRBJ1-1; D ambiguous. The CDR3 has 14 amino acids. The germline V gene encodes CDR1 LNHDA and CDR2 SQIVND (reference sequence). V dropped 9 bases and J dropped 3 bases, with 17 bases sitting between them. CDR3 region: CASLTRGDYTEAFF. As DNA, the CDR3 is TGTGCCAGCCTAACCCGAGGAGATTACACTGAAGCTTTCTTT.

The chain carries TRBV27 and TRBJ2-7; the match to TRBD2 covers 12 bases. The CDR3 loop spans 20 amino acids. Germline V gene sequence: CDR1 MNHEY, CDR2 SMNVEV (reference sequence). Trimming took 1 base from V and 4 from J; bases not matched to a gene: 17. The CDR3 nucleotides are TGTGCCAGCAGTTTATTTCCTGGACTAGCGGGGTCTGCATACTGGTACGAGCAGTACTTC. This codes for CASSLFPGLAGSAYWYEQYF.

The gene calls are TRBV4-1 and TRBJ2-7; perhaps TRBD2 as D (6 bases). V shed 2 bases and J shed 7 bases, with 15 bases lying between them. In germline, CDR1 is MGHRA, CDR2 YSYEKL. The CDR3 covers 14 residues. CDR3 nucleotide sequence: TGCGCCAGCAGCCAAATCTCCTGGGGAGGTGAGCAGTACTTC. Its translation is CASSQISWGGEQYF.

CDR3 region: CASSLEGPYEQYF. CDR3 bases: TGTGCCAGCAGCTTGGAAGGGCCCTACGAGCAGTACTTC. The chain uses TRBV5-4 and TRBJ2-7; D gene ambiguous. The V end was cut by 0 bases, the J end by 2 bases, with 6 bases between. This CDR3 contains 13 residues. CDR1 SGHNT and CDR2 YYREEE come from the germline V gene (reference sequence).

The V gene is TRBV29-1, the J gene TRBJ1-1; the match to TRBD1 covers 8 bases. The J segment lost 5 bases and the V segment lost 6 bases, leaving 11 bases of the junction unmatched. The germline CDR1 and CDR2 sequences are SQVTM and ANQGSEA. The CDR3 is made up of 14 amino acids. CDR3 amino acids: CSVDIDRGETEAFF. CDR3 coding DNA: TGCAGCGTCGACATTGACAGGGGTGAGACTGAAGCTTTCTTT.

This chain uses TRBV27 with TRBJ2-7; 10 nucleotides line up with TRBD1. Germline V gives CDR1 MNHEY, CDR2 SMNVEV (reference sequence). V shed 6 bases and J 7 bases; nucleotides not matched to a gene: 9. There are 14 residues in the CDR3. Here the CDR3 DNA reads TGTGCCAGCAGGACAGGGGGCACCTCCACGGAGCAGTACTTC. Residues: CASRTGGTSTEQYF.

This chain links TRBV5-4 with TRBJ2-1; perhaps TRBD1 as D (5 bases). The CDR3 runs to 13 residues. Germline assignment: CDR1 SGHNT and CDR2 YYREEE (reference sequence). Between the trimmed V and J ends, which lost 2 bases and 7 bases, there was a span of 10 bases. CDR3 bases: TGTGCCAGCAGCTTTCAGGGTCAAAATGAGCAGTTCTTC. Translating it yields CASSFQGQNEQFF. The full variable domain, rest sourced from reference TRBV5-4 and TRBJ2-1, is ETGVTQSPTHLIKTRGQQVTLRCSSQSGHNTVSWYQQALGQGPQFIFQYYREEENGRGNFPPRFSGLQFPNYSSELNVNALELDDSALYLCASSFQGQNEQFFGPGTRLTVL.

V usage is TRBV6-4 and J usage is TRBJ2-1; possible D gene TRBD1, 6 bases. Trimming removed 6 bases from V and 3 bases from J, with 12 bases in between. This CDR3 has 14 amino acids. The germline V gene has CDR1 MRHNA and CDR2 SNTAGT. In DNA form, the CDR3 reads TGTGCCAGCAGAAGGGAACAGGGCTACAATGAGCAGTTCTTC. It yields the protein CASRREQGYNEQFF.

V usage is TRBV12-3 or TRBV12-4 and J usage is TRBJ2-5, with 11 bases matching TRBD2. There are 13 residues in the CDR3. Trimming cost V 6 bases and J 4 bases; bases outside gene matches: 1. Here the CDR3 DNA reads TGTGCCAGCAGGCTAGCGGGGGGAGAGACCCAGTACTTC. It codes for CASRLAGGETQYF.

V is TRBV5-6 and J is TRBJ2-1; D ambiguous. Germline V gives CDR1 SGHDT, CDR2 YYEEEE. Trimming took 0 bases from V and 6 from J, leaving 7 bases between them. This CDR3 spans 13 amino acids. CDR3 sequence: CASSLDGGNEQFF. In DNA form, the CDR3 reads TGTGCCAGCAGCTTGGACGGTGGCAATGAGCAGTTCTTC. The full variable domain, with the rest looked up from reference TRBV5-6 and TRBJ2-1, is DAGVTQSPTHLIKTRGQQVTLRCSPKSGHDTVSWYQQALGQGPQFIFQYYEEEERQRGNFPDRFSGHQFPNYSSELNVNALLLGDSALYLCASSLDGGNEQFFGPGTRLTVL.

The chain has TRBV6-4 and TRBJ2-7, with D possibly TRBD1 on 5 matching bases. V lost 8 bases, J lost 5 bases, and 19 bases lay in between. CDR3 length: 14 amino acids. Germline assignment: CDR1 MRHNA and CDR2 SNTAGT. DNA for the CDR3: TGTGCCAGCGTCCGAGCAGGGCTGAACCACGAGCAGTACTTC. Its translation: CASVRAGLNHEQYF.

Of note for this clone: Distinct nucleotide sequences in the sample also encode this CDR3. The chain is built from TRBV19 and TRBJ1-5; no reliable D call. This CDR3 is built from 13 residues. V shed 3 bases and J shed 2 bases, with 5 bases lying between them. Looked up from germline, CDR1 is LNHDA and CDR2 is SQIVND (reference sequence). The DNA of the CDR3 is TGTGCCAGTAGTATGGGAGGCAATCAGCCCCAGCATTTT. Its protein is CASSMGGNQPQHF. Full variable domain (outside the CDR3, taken from reference TRBV19 and TRBJ1-5): DGGITQSPKYLFRKEGQNVTLSCEQNLNHDAMYWYRQDPGQGLRLIYYSQIVNDFQKGDIAEGYSVSREKKESFPLTVTSAQKNPTAFYLCASSMGGNQPQHFGDGTRLSIL.

This clone occurred once. DNA for the CDR3: TGTGCCAGCAGTTTGGGAGCTGGCTATGGCTACACCTTC. Encoded protein: CASSLGAGYGYTF. This sequence joins TRBV6-5 and TRBJ1-2, with D hard to call. The CDR3 loop spans 13 amino acids. CDR1 is MNHEY, CDR2 SVGAGI, per germline. Deletions cut 4 bases from V and 4 bases from J, with 10 bases between.

The chain has TRBV7-2 and TRBJ2-5, with a possible D match to TRBD2 (6 bases). Trimming cost V 6 bases and J 2 bases, with 22 bases left between them. CDR1 and CDR2 from the germline V gene are SGHTA and FQGNSA. This CDR3 contains 17 residues. DNA for the CDR3: TGTGCCAGCAGACTCAGGGTCTTGGCGGGGAGTCAAGAGACCCAGTACTTC. It is translated as CASRLRVLAGSQETQYF. Drawing the rest from reference TRBV7-2 and TRBJ2-5, the complete variable domain is GAGVSQSPSNKVTEKGKDVELRCDPISGHTALYWYRQSLGQGLEFLIYFQGNSAPDKSGLPSDRFSAERTGGSVSTLTIQRTQQEDSAVYLCASRLRVLAGSQETQYFGPGTRLLVL.

The chain combines TRBV27 with TRBJ1-4; D remains unclear. Trimming took off 4 bases at V and 0 bases at J, with 15 bases between the two ends. Per the germline V gene, CDR1 is MNHEY and CDR2 is SMNVEV (reference sequence). The CDR3 consists of 17 residues. The CDR3 region is CASSSLKGLATNEKLFF. CDR3 coding DNA: TGTGCCAGCAGTTCCTTGAAGGGTTTGGCAACTAATGAAAAACTGTTTTTT.

The sample holds one count of this clone. The chain has TRBV4-2 and TRBJ1-2; 12 bases are a match to TRBD1. Looked up from germline, CDR1 is LGHNA and CDR2 is YNFKEQ. This CDR3 region has 15 residues. V shed 0 bases and J 8 bases; nucleotides not matched to a gene: 4. The CDR3 sequence: CASSQDRDRGQGYTF. As DNA, the CDR3 is TGTGCCAGCAGCCAAGATCGGGACAGGGGGCAAGGCTACACCTTC.

With respect to this clone: Other DNA sequences in the same sample also yield this CDR3. The chain has TRBV3-1 (or the pseudogene TRBV3-2) and TRBJ1-2; D possibly corresponds to TRBD1 (6 bases). The CDR3 extends over 14 amino acids. Trimming took 4 bases from V and 6 from J, leaving 15 bases between them. The germline V gene has CDR1 LGHDT and CDR2 YNNKEL (reference sequence). In DNA form, the CDR3 reads TGTGCCAGCAGCCCGTCCGGGACACAAAATGGCTACACCTTC. It yields the protein CASSPSGTQNGYTF.

Only one count was recorded for this clone. This chain uses TRBV7-9 with TRBJ2-1; D is possibly TRBD1 or TRBD2 (5 bases each). V was cut by 3 bases and J by 9 bases, with 12 bases left in between. CDR3 size: 13 residues. CDR1 SEHNR and CDR2 FQNEAQ come from the germline V gene (reference sequence). The CDR3 DNA reads as TGTGCCAGCAGCTTCTACGGGACCCCTGAGCAGTTCTTC. Its translation is CASSFYGTPEQFF.

The rearrangement links TRBV6-5 to TRBJ2-5; D perhaps matches TRBD1 (5 bases). Germline CDR1 MNHEY, CDR2 SVGAGI. V was pared by 2 bases and J by 5 bases, with 6 bases between. CDR3 length: 12 amino acids. The CDR3 spells CASSYQGETQYF. In DNA, the CDR3 is TGTGCCAGCAGTTACCAGGGCGAGACCCAGTACTTC.

This chain joins TRBV27 and TRBJ2-7; 10 nucleotides line up with TRBD2. The CDR3 is 17 residues long. Germline assignment: CDR1 MNHEY and CDR2 SMNVEV (reference sequence). V trimming: 6 bases; J trimming: 4 bases; junction bases outside the gene matches: 15. CDR3 loop: CASRSLAGVPFVYEQYF. As DNA, the CDR3 is TGTGCCAGCAGAAGCCTAGCGGGGGTTCCCTTTGTGTACGAGCAGTACTTC.

The chain combines TRBV7-8 with TRBJ2-1; 14 nucleotides align to TRBD2. The germline V gene encodes CDR1 SGHVS and CDR2 FQNEAQ. This CDR3 is built from 16 residues. The V segment lost 5 bases and the J segment 8 bases; nucleotides outside the gene matches: 8. The CDR3 coding sequence is TGTGCCAGCAGCGAGACTAGCGGGGGGGCAATGGATGAGCAGTTCTTC. Protein sequence: CASSETSGGAMDEQFF.

This clone was seen a handful of times. The CDR3 loop reads CASSQVKGQGSRGYTF. The DNA for the CDR3 is TGCGCCAGCAGCCAAGTGAAAGGACAGGGCTCTCGGGGCTACACCTTC. The V call is TRBV4-1, the J call TRBJ1-2; 8 bases agree with TRBD1. This CDR3 has 16 amino acids. Germline V gives CDR1 MGHRA, CDR2 YSYEKL. V lost 1 base and J lost 8; bases outside the gene matches: 12.

This clone was seen just once. This rearrangement joins TRBV24-1 to TRBJ1-1; D is perhaps TRBD1 (6 bases). There are 14 residues in the CDR3. CDR1 and CDR2 (germline): KGHDR, SFDVKD. The ends were cut back, 5 bases at V and 0 bases at J, with 9 bases in the middle. In DNA, the CDR3 is TGTGCCACCAGTGGCGGGGGCATGAACACTGAAGCTTTCTTT. Encoded protein: CATSGGGMNTEAFF.

V gene TRBV2 combines with J gene TRBJ1-2; D perhaps matches TRBD1 (5 bases). The length of the CDR3 is 12 residues. Germline CDR1 and CDR2: SNHLY and FYNNEI. V lost 5 bases and J lost 7, with 11 bases in between. CDR3 sequence reads: CASSLHGGGYTF. In nucleotides, the CDR3 is TGTGCCAGCAGTCTTCACGGGGGTGGCTACACCTTC.

As regards this clone: The same CDR3 is also encoded by other DNA sequences in this sample. This chain connects TRBV27 to TRBJ1-1, with D unclear. Trimming stripped 3 bases from V and 2 bases from J, with 10 bases between. The length of the CDR3 is 14 residues. Germline CDR1 is MNHEY and CDR2 is SMNVEV (reference sequence). CDR3: CASSFSRSNTEAFF. CDR3 in DNA: TGTGCCAGCAGTTTCTCGCGGAGTAACACTGAAGCTTTCTTT.

The CDR3 DNA reads TGCGCCAGCAGCCAAGTGCTGGGCCCCACAGATACGCAGTATTTT. Translation gives CASSQVLGPTDTQYF. The rearrangement links TRBV4-1 to TRBJ2-3; D is undetermined. This CDR3 comprises 15 residues. V was clipped by 1 base and J by 2 bases, with 10 bases between them. Germline loops: CDR1 MGHRA, CDR2 YSYEKL.

The J gene is TRBJ2-2, the V gene TRBV6-1, with 11 bases matching TRBD2. CDR1 and CDR2 from the germline V gene are MNHNS and SASEGT. J was trimmed by 6 bases and V by 3 bases; bases with no gene match: 9. This CDR3 is 17 amino acids long. The CDR3 loop reads CASSDGLAGLGPGELFF. Here the CDR3 DNA reads TGTGCCAGCAGTGACGGACTAGCGGGTCTGGGACCCGGGGAGCTGTTTTTT.

This clone has only one observation. This sequence joins TRBV7-8 and TRBJ2-7; 8 bases match TRBD2. The CDR3 is 17 amino acids. The V gene end was trimmed by 1 base and the J gene end by 0 bases; junction bases not matched to a gene: 8. Germline assignment: CDR1 SGHVS and CDR2 FQNEAQ. CDR3 DNA: TGTGCCAGCAGCTTAGATATTAGCGGGGCGAGCTCCTACGAGCAGTACTTC. Translated, it gives CASSLDISGASSYEQYF.

A remark on this clone: Other DNA sequences of this sample code for an identical CDR3. V gene TRBV6-5 combines with J gene TRBJ1-4; unclear D gene. The CDR3 contains 11 residues. Germline CDR1 MNHEY, CDR2 SVGAGI. Trimming left V 2 bases short and J 8 bases short, with 3 bases between. CDR3 protein: CASSYGEKLFF. The CDR3 DNA sequence: TGTGCCAGCAGTTACGGGGAAAAACTGTTTTTT.